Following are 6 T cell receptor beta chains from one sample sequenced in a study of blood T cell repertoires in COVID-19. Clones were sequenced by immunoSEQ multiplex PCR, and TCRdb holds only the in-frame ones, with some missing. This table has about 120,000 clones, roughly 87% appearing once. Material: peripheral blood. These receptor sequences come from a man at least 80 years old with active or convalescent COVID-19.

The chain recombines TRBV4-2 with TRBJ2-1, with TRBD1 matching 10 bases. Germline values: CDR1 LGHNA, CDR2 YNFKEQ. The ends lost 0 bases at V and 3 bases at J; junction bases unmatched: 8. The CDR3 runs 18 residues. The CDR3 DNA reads TGTGCCAGCAGCCAAGATTGGGGGACAGGGGCGATCTACAATGAGCAGTTCTTC. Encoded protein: CASSQDWGTGAIYNEQFF.

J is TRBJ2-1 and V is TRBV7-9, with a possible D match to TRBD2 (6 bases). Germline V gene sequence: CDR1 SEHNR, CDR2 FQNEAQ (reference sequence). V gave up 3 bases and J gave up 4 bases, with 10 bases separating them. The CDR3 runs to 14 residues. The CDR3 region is CASSFGTFYNEQFF. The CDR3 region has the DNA TGTGCCAGCAGCTTTGGGACTTTTTACAATGAGCAGTTCTTC.

CDR3 protein: CASSGQENSPLHF. Written as DNA, the CDR3 is TGTGCCAGCAGCGGACAGGAAAATTCACCCCTCCACTTT. The chain has TRBV7-2 and TRBJ1-6; TRBD1 matches 7 bases. Germline trimming cut 5 bases from V and 7 bases from J; bases unmatched to any gene: 2. Germline CDR1 reads SGHTA; CDR2 reads FQGNSA. CDR3 length equals 13 residues. Full variable domain (missing parts from reference TRBV7-2 and TRBJ1-6): GAGVSQSPSNKVTEKGKDVELRCDPISGHTALYWYRQSLGQGLEFLIYFQGNSAPDKSGLPSDRFSAERTGGSVSTLTIQRTQQEDSAVYLCASSGQENSPLHFGNGTRLTVT.

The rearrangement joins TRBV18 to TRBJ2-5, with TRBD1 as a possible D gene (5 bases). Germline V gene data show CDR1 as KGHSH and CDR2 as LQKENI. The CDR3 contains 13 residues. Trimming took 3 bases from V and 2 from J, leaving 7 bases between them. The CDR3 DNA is TGTGCCAGCTCACCGGGGCCTCAAGAGACCCAGTACTTC. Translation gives CASSPGPQETQYF.

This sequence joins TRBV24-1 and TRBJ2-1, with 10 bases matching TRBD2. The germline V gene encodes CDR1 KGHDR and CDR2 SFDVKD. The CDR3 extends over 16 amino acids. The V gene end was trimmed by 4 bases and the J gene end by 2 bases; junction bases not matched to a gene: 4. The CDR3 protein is CATSDTSGRAYNEQFF. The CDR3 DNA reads TGTGCCACCAGTGACACGAGCGGGAGGGCCTACAATGAGCAGTTCTTC.

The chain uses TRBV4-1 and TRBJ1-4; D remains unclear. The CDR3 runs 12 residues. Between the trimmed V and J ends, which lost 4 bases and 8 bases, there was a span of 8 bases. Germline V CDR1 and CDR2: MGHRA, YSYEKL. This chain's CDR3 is CASSRAEEKLFF. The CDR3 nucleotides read TGCGCCAGCAGCCGGGCTGAAGAAAAACTGTTTTTT.